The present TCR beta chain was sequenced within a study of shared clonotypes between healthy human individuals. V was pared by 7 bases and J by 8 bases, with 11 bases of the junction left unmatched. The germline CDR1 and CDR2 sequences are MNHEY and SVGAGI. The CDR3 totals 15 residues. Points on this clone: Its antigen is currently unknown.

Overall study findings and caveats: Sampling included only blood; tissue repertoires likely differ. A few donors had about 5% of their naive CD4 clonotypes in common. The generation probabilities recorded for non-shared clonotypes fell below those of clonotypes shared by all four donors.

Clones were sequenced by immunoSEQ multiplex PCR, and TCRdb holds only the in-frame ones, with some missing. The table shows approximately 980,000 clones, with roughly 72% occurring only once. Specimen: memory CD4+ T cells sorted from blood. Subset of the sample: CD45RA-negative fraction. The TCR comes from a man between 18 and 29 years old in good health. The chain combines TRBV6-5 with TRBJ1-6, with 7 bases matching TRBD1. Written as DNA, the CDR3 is TGTGCCAGCACCGGCGGTACAGGGGTGGATTCACCCCTCCACTTT. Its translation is CASTGGTGVDSPLHF.